The next 23 T cell receptor beta chains were all read from a single sample in a study of blood T cell repertoires in COVID-19 (dated by TCRdb to the early 2020s). Libraries were made using the immunoSEQ multiplex PCR assay. TCRdb holds this immuneACCESS table with in-frame rearrangements only. Some clones are missing; in checked studies, unresolved V genes explain under half, and the rest has no known cause. The sample table holds about 98,000 clones, of which roughly 86% were seen once. The biggest ten clones account for around 10% of the sample. The sequenced sample was peripheral blood. The origin of the receptors is a man aged 50 or older with acute or convalescent COVID-19.

V usage is TRBV2 and J usage is TRBJ2-7; D is undetermined. V was trimmed by 1 base and J by 6 bases, leaving 4 bases between them. CDR1 is SNHLY and CDR2 is FYNNEI in the germline V gene. This CDR3 has 11 residues. The CDR3 DNA reads as TGTGCCAGCAGTGAAGTGGCCGAGCAGTACTTC. Translating gives CASSEVAEQYF.

The CDR3 loop is CASSLGSSGRGLSGSSYEQYF. In DNA, the CDR3 is TGCGCCAGCAGCTTGGGATCTAGCGGGAGAGGGCTCTCGGGGAGCTCCTACGAGCAGTACTTC. V is TRBV5-1 and J is TRBJ2-7; 10 bases are shared with TRBD2. Germline CDR1 and CDR2: SGHRS and YFSETQ. V shed 0 bases and J 0 bases; nucleotides not matched to a gene: 18. This CDR3 is built from 21 residues. The entire variable domain, with the rest obtained from reference TRBV5-1 and TRBJ2-7, is as follows: KAGVTQTPRYLIKTRGQQVTLSCSPISGHRSVSWYQQTPGQGLQFLFEYFSETQRNKGNFPGRFSGRQFSNSRSEMNVSTLELGDSALYLCASSLGSSGRGLSGSSYEQYFGPGTRLTVT.

The chain has TRBV29-1 and TRBJ1-1, with D uncertain. Germline CDR1 and CDR2: SQVTM and ANQGSEA. The CDR3 length is 11 residues. Trimming pared 7 bases from V and 1 base from J, leaving 7 bases between. CDR3 sequence (DNA): TGCAGCGGGTTCAGGAACACTGAAGCTTTCTTT. It yields the protein CSGFRNTEAFF.

CDR3 bases: TGCAGCGTTGCCTTTTCGTACGAGCAGTACTTC. Amino acids: CSVAFSYEQYF. The V gene is TRBV29-1, the J gene TRBJ2-7; D unresolved. CDR3 length: 11 amino acids. V lost 4 bases to trimming and J lost 4 bases, with 8 bases between them. Germline V gives CDR1 SQVTM, CDR2 ANQGSEA.

This chain connects TRBV5-1 to TRBJ2-1, with 9 positions matching TRBD2. In germline, CDR1 is SGHRS, CDR2 YFSETQ. The J segment lost 5 bases and the V segment lost 0 bases, leaving 6 bases of the junction unmatched. There are 16 residues in the CDR3. The CDR3 DNA reads TGCGCCAGCAGCTTGGGGGGCGGGAGGGCCCACAATGAGCAGTTCTTC. It yields the protein CASSLGGGRAHNEQFF.

Comments on this clone: One end of the junction is discordant with germline, which a read error may explain. The CDR3 DNA reads as TGTGCCAGCACTTTAGGACCAGGGATATTCTACGAGCAGTACTTC. Residues: CASTLGPGIFYEQYF. V is TRBV28 and J is TRBJ2-7; a possible D gene is TRBD1 (5 bases). CDR1 and CDR2 from the germline V gene are MDHEN and SYDVKM. The length of the CDR3 is 15 residues.

The chain carries TRBV14 and TRBJ2-3, with D possibly matching TRBD2 (6 bases). Between the trimmed V and J ends, which lost 0 bases and 8 bases, there was a span of 15 bases. Per germline, CDR1 SGHDN and CDR2 FVKESK. This CDR3 is 15 amino acids long. CDR3 DNA sequence: TGTGCCAGCAGCCAAGAGACGGCGGGACGGGGTACGCAGTATTTT. Its protein product is CASSQETAGRGTQYF.

The V gene is TRBV7-8, the J gene TRBJ2-5, with 7 bases lining up with TRBD1. Germline CDR1 SGHVS, CDR2 FQNEAQ. CDR3 size: 15 residues. V dropped 6 bases and J dropped 2; count of bases not matched to a gene: 9. Here the CDR3 DNA reads TGTGCCAGCAGGGATGGGACAGTTCGGCAAGAGACCCAGTACTTC. This encodes CASRDGTVRQETQYF. The whole variable domain, remainder taken from reference TRBV7-8 and TRBJ2-5, is GAGVSQSPRYKVAKRGQDVALRCDPISGHVSLFWYQQALGQGPEFLTYFQNEAQLDKSGLPSDRFFAERPEGSVSTLKIQRTQQEDSAVYLCASRDGTVRQETQYFGPGTRLLVL.

The V gene is TRBV12-3 or TRBV12-4, the J gene TRBJ2-7; D gene ambiguous. The CDR3 sequence is 12 residues long. V gave up 5 bases and J gave up 4 bases, with 9 bases separating them. The CDR3 sequence is CASSPQLYEQYF. The CDR3 coding sequence is TGTGCCAGCAGTCCACAGCTTTACGAGCAGTACTTC.

The chain joins TRBV7-2 to TRBJ2-3; D is unclear. This CDR3 spans 13 amino acids. V gave up 3 bases and J gave up 5 bases, with 9 bases separating them. Looked up from germline, CDR1 is SGHTA and CDR2 is FQGNSA. The CDR3 reads CASSFKRGDTQYF. Written as DNA, the CDR3 is TGTGCCAGCAGCTTTAAGCGTGGAGATACGCAGTATTTT.

This clone was seen once. V gene TRBV15 combines with J gene TRBJ2-4; the match to TRBD2 covers 12 bases. Germline V gene sequence: CDR1 LNHNV, CDR2 YYDKDF (reference sequence). J gave up 1 base and V 5 bases, and 12 bases lay outside the gene matches. The CDR3 consists of 19 residues. The CDR3: CATSEPGLAGWWAKNIQYF. The DNA of the CDR3 is TGTGCCACCAGCGAACCGGGACTAGCGGGCTGGTGGGCCAAAAACATTCAGTACTTC.

CDR3 region: CAISVRGLAGLPSVTDTQYF. In DNA form, the CDR3 reads TGTGCCATCAGTGTTAGGGGACTAGCGGGACTCCCATCAGTCACAGATACGCAGTATTTT. The chain is built from TRBV10-3 and TRBJ2-3; 13 bases line up with TRBD2. The CDR3 runs to 20 residues. The germline V gene has CDR1 ENHRY and CDR2 SYGVKD. V shed 4 bases, J shed 2 bases, and the junction held 15 bases outside the gene matches.

This chain links TRBV10-3 with TRBJ2-3, with 10 bases identical to TRBD2. V shed 5 bases, J shed 2 bases, and the junction held 10 bases outside the gene matches. Germline V lookup: CDR1 ENHRY, CDR2 SYGVKD. The CDR3 loop spans 17 amino acids. The CDR3 nucleotides read TGTGCCATCAGTCCGACTATTACTAGCGGGGTCACAGATACGCAGTATTTT. This encodes CAISPTITSGVTDTQYF.

As concerns this clone: Distinct nucleotide sequences in the sample also encode this CDR3. This sequence joins TRBV2 and TRBJ2-1; TRBD2 aligns across 10 bases. This CDR3 contains 14 residues. V gave up 3 bases and J gave up 7 bases; unmatched junction bases: 3. Germline CDR1 is SNHLY and CDR2 is FYNNEI. This CDR3 is CASSEGLAHNEQFF. The CDR3 coding sequence is TGTGCCAGCAGTGAGGGACTAGCGCATAATGAGCAGTTCTTC.

CDR3 protein: CASSLGMTSGTSYEQYF. The CDR3 region has the DNA TGTGCCAGCAGCTTGGGGATGACTAGCGGGACCTCCTACGAGCAGTACTTC. The chain employs TRBV7-9 and TRBJ2-7; the match to TRBD2 covers 11 bases. Trimming cost V 3 bases and J 0 bases; bases outside gene matches: 7. CDR3 length: 17 amino acids. Germline V gives CDR1 SEHNR, CDR2 FQNEAQ (reference sequence).

The V and J genes are TRBV2 and TRBJ2-3; a possible D gene is TRBD2 (6 bases). The V and J ends lost 2 bases and 4 bases respectively, with 16 bases between them. Per germline, CDR1 SNHLY and CDR2 FYNNEI. CDR3 length equals 16 residues. CDR3 DNA: TGTGCCAGCAGTGAATATCGGGGGACTGCGGCAGATACGCAGTATTTT. It codes for CASSEYRGTAADTQYF.

J is TRBJ2-7 and V is TRBV4-1, with 7 bases lining up with TRBD1. With V trimmed by 4 bases and J by 1 base, 4 bases remained unmatched. CDR1 and CDR2 (germline): MGHRA, YSYEKL. The CDR3 covers 14 residues. CDR3 sequence: CASSLVTGSYEQYF. The CDR3 region has the DNA TGCGCCAGCAGCCTTGTGACAGGGTCCTACGAGCAGTACTTC.

The chain uses TRBV5-1 and TRBJ2-5; a weak D match, TRBD2 (6 bases). This CDR3 region has 18 residues. Germline loops: CDR1 SGHRS, CDR2 YFSETQ. V was clipped by 1 base and J by 5 bases, with 24 bases between them. CDR3 region: CASSLMVGGTGLGETQYF. CDR3 nucleotide sequence: TGCGCCAGCAGCTTGATGGTTGGCGGGACTGGCCTCGGGGAGACCCAGTACTTC.

This clone was found once. J is TRBJ2-1 and V is TRBV28; tentative D call: TRBD1 (7 bases). The V end lost 8 bases, the J end lost 12 bases, and 20 bases lay between the germline ends. Germline loops: CDR1 MDHEN, CDR2 SYDVKM. CDR3 length: 13 amino acids. CDR3 nucleotides: TGTGCCAGCCCGGCGGGACAGTCGTTGGGGCAGTTCTTC. This encodes CASPAGQSLGQFF.

V usage is TRBV5-6 and J usage is TRBJ1-1; D is unresolved. CDR1 and CDR2 (germline): SGHDT, YYEEEE. V lost 1 base and J 3 bases, leaving 10 bases between the germline ends. CDR3 length: 14 amino acids. The CDR3 reads CASSLTVMHTEAFF. The CDR3 DNA follows: TGTGCCAGCAGCTTGACAGTGATGCACACTGAAGCTTTCTTT. The whole variable domain, remainder taken from reference TRBV5-6 and TRBJ1-1, is DAGVTQSPTHLIKTRGQQVTLRCSPKSGHDTVSWYQQALGQGPQFIFQYYEEEERQRGNFPDRFSGHQFPNYSSELNVNALLLGDSALYLCASSLTVMHTEAFFGQGTRLTVV.

This clone has a single count. The chain combines TRBV9 with TRBJ2-1, with TRBD2 identical over 8 bases. V lost 0 bases, J lost 10 bases, and 3 bases stayed unmatched. The CDR3 runs 13 residues. CDR1 and CDR2 from the germline V gene are SGDLS and YYNGEE. CDR3: CASSVEGTREQFF. CDR3 coding DNA: TGTGCCAGCAGCGTAGAAGGGACTAGGGAGCAGTTCTTC.

The rearrangement links TRBV6-5 to TRBJ1-2, with 8 bases aligning to TRBD1. The CDR3 totals 13 residues. J lost 3 bases, V lost 8 bases, and 5 bases had no gene match. Germline V gene data show CDR1 as MNHEY and CDR2 as SVGAGI. CDR3 nucleotide sequence: TGTGCCAGCGCGACAGGGGTTGACTATGGCTACACCTTC. Its protein is CASATGVDYGYTF.

The rearrangement joins TRBV13 to TRBJ1-1; no clear D gene. CDR3 length equals 12 residues. Germline V gene data show CDR1 as PRHDT and CDR2 as FYEKMQ (reference sequence). The ends were cut back, 0 bases at V and 11 bases at J, with 10 bases in the middle. CDR3 protein: CASSLGRTGAFF. The DNA of the CDR3 is TGTGCCAGCAGCTTAGGTCGGACGGGGGCTTTCTTT.